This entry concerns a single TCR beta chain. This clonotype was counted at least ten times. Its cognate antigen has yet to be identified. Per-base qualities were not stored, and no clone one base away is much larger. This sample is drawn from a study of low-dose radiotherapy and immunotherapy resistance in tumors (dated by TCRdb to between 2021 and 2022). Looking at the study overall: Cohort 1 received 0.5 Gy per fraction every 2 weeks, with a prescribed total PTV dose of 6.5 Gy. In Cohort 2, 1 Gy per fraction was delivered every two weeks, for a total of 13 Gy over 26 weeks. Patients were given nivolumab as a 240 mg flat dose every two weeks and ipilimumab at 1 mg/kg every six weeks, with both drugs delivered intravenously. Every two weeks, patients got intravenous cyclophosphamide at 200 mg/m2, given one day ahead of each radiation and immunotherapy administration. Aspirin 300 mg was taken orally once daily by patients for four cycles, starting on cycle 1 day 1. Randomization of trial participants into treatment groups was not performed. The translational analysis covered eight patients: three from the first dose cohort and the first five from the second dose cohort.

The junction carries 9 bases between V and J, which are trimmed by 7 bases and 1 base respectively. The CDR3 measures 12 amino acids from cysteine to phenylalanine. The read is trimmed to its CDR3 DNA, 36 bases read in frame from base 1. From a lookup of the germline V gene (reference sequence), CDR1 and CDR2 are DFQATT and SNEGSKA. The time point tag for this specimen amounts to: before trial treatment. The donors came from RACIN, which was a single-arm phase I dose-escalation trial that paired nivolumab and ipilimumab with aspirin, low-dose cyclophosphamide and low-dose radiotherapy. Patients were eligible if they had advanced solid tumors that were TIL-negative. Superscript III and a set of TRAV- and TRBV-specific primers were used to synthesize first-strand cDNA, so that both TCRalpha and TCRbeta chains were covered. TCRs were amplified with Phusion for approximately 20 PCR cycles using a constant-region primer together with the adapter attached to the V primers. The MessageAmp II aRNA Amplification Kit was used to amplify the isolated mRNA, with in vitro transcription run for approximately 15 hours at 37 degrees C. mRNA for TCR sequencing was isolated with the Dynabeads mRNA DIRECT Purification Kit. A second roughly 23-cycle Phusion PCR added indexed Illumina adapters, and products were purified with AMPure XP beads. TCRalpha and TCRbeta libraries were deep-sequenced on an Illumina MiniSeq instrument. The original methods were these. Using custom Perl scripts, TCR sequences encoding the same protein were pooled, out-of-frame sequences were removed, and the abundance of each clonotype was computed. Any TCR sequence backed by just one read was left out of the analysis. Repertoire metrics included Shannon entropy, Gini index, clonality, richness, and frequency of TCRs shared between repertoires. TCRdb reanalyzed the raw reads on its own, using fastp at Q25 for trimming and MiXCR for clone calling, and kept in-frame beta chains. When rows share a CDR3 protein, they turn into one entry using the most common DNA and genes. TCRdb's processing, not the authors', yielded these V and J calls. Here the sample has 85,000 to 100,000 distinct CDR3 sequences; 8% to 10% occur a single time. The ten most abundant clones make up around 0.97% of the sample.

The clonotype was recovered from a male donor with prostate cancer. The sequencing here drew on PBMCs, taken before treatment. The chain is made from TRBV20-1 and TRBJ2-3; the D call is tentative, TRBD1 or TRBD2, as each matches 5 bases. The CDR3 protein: CSGGRGTDTQYF. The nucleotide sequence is TGCAGTGGGGGGAGAGGCACAGATACGCAGTATTTT.